Below are 10 T cell receptor beta chains sequenced from a single sample in a study of T cells after posttransplantation cyclophosphamide. This table comes from immunoSEQ multiplex PCR, and its TCRdb copy is limited to in-frame clones, with some not included. Among some 9,700 clones listed, 95% to 98% were seen once. The naive gate required viable CD3+CD4+ or CD3+CD8+ cells with CCR7+CD45RA+CD45RO-CD95-CD27+CD28+ phenotype. The sample consisted of naive CD4+ T cells sorted from PBMCs. These receptors originate from an older woman in good health, CMV-negative, and a related stem cell transplant donor.

This chain links TRBV27 with TRBJ1-6, with 11 nucleotides matching TRBD1. Germline-derived CDR1 and CDR2 are MNHEY and SMNVEV (reference sequence). The CDR3 totals 18 residues. The V gene end was trimmed by 5 bases and the J gene end by 2 bases; junction bases not matched to a gene: 8. The CDR3 spells CASSPRDRGDPYNSPLHF. The CDR3 region has the DNA TGTGCCAGCAGTCCCCGGGACAGGGGGGACCCCTATAATTCACCCCTCCACTTT.

CDR3 bases: TGTGCCAGCAGCTTGCGTAGCGGGAGTGTCTATGAGCAGTTCTTC. Residues: CASSLRSGSVYEQFF. J is TRBJ2-1 and V is TRBV7-9; 9 bases align to TRBD2. From germline, CDR1 is SEHNR and CDR2 FQNEAQ (reference sequence). The CDR3 length is 15 residues. Germline trimming cut 3 bases from V and 8 bases from J; bases unmatched to any gene: 8.

The V and J genes are TRBV5-4 and TRBJ2-2, with D perhaps TRBD1 (5 bases). Per the germline V gene, CDR1 is SGHNT and CDR2 is YYREEE (reference sequence). V lost 4 bases and J 0 bases, leaving 10 bases between the germline ends. The CDR3 contains 15 residues. Here the CDR3 reads CASSETASNTGELFF. The CDR3 coding sequence is TGTGCCAGCAGCGAGACAGCTTCGAACACCGGGGAGCTGTTTTTT.

The chain has TRBV7-3 and TRBJ2-2; D not resolved. The CDR3 runs 14 residues. V was trimmed by 5 bases and J by 7 bases, leaving 14 bases between them. Germline loops: CDR1 SGHTA, CDR2 FQGTGA. The CDR3 is CASSTTLGVGELFF. The CDR3 DNA reads TGTGCCAGCAGCACCACCCTGGGCGTCGGGGAGCTGTTTTTT.

This clone was counted a single time. The chain joins TRBV4-1 to TRBJ2-1; 10 bases align to TRBD2. Germline CDR1 and CDR2: MGHRA and YSYEKL. The CDR3 sequence is 16 residues long. The V gene end was trimmed by 4 bases and the J gene end by 10 bases; junction bases not matched to a gene: 13. The CDR3 DNA sequence: TGCGCCAGCAGCCGGGACTCTAGCGGGGGTCCCTCGGAGCAGTTCTTC. This encodes CASSRDSSGGPSEQFF.

The J gene is TRBJ2-1, the V gene TRBV28; weak D call: TRBD1 (7 bases). The ends were cut back, 3 bases at V and 9 bases at J, with 15 bases in the middle. The germline V gene encodes CDR1 MDHEN and CDR2 SYDVKM. The CDR3 extends over 14 amino acids. The CDR3 DNA reads TGTGCCAGCAGTTTTAGCGCCAGGGGGGTTGAGCAGTTCTTC. This sequence encodes CASSFSARGVEQFF.

V and J are TRBV6-4 and TRBJ1-2, with D possibly being TRBD1 (6 bases). Between the trimmed V and J ends, which lost 4 bases and 8 bases, there was a span of 14 bases. CDR1 MRHNA and CDR2 SNTAGT come from the germline V gene. This CDR3 region has 13 residues. CDR3: CASSAETGSGYTF. CDR3 sequence (DNA): TGTGCCAGCAGTGCCGAAACAGGGAGCGGCTACACCTTC.

This sequence joins TRBV28 and TRBJ1-2; 10 nucleotides agree with TRBD1. The trim removed 4 bases at V and 3 bases at J, leaving 11 bases unmatched. The CDR3 covers 17 residues. CDR1 is MDHEN, CDR2 SYDVKM, per germline. As DNA, the CDR3 is TGTGCCAGCAGTTCCCACTCGACAGGGGGCCCCTACTATGGCTACACCTTC. Amino acid sequence: CASSSHSTGGPYYGYTF.

V usage is TRBV7-2 and J usage is TRBJ1-1; D gene ambiguous. The CDR3 runs to 14 residues. V shed 5 bases and J shed 1 base, with 11 bases lying between them. CDR1 SGHTA and CDR2 FQGNSA come from the germline V gene. CDR3 protein: CASSPDGRNTEAFF. DNA of the CDR3: TGTGCCAGCAGCCCCGACGGGAGGAACACTGAAGCTTTCTTT.

The chain couples TRBV5-4 to TRBJ2-5; 8 bases match TRBD2. This CDR3 has 14 residues. Germline V gives CDR1 SGHNT, CDR2 YYREEE (reference sequence). Germline trimming cut 4 bases from V and 4 bases from J; bases unmatched to any gene: 6. The CDR3 loop reads CASSQSGSTETQYF. DNA for the CDR3: TGTGCCAGCAGCCAAAGCGGGAGCACAGAGACCCAGTACTTC.